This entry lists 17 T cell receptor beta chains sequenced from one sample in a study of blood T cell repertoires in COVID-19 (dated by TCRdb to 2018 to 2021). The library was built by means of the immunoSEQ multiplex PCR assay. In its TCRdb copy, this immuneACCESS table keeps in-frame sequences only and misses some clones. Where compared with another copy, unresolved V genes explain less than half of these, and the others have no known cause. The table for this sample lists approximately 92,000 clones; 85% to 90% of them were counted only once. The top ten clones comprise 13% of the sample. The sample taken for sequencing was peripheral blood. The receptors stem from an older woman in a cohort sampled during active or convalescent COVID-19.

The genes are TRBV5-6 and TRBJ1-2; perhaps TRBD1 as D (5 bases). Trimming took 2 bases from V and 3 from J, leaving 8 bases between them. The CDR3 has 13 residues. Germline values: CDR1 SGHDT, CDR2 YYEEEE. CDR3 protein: CASSFPGYYGYTF. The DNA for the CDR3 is TGTGCCAGCAGCTTTCCAGGGTACTATGGCTACACCTTC.

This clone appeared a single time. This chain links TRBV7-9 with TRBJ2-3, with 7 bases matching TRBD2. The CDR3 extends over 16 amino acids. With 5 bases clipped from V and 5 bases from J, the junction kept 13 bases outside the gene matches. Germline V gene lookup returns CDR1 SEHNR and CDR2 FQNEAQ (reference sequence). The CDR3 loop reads CASSRLWGGSGDTQYF. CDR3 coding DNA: TGTGCCAGCAGCCGCCTTTGGGGCGGGAGCGGAGATACGCAGTATTTT.

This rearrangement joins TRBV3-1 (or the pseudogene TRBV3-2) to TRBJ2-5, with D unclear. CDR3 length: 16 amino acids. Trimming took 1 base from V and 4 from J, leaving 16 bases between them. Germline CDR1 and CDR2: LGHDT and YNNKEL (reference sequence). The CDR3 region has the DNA TGTGCCAGCAGCCAAGGCGGTAGCCCAAGGTCAGAGACCCAGTACTTC. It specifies CASSQGGSPRSETQYF.

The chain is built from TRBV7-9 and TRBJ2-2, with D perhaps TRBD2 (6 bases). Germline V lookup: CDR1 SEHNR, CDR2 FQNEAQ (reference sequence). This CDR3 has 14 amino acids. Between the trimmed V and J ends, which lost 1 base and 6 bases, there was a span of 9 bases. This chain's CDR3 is CASSLVRGAGELFF. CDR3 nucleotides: TGTGCCAGCAGCTTAGTGCGGGGTGCCGGGGAGCTGTTTTTT.

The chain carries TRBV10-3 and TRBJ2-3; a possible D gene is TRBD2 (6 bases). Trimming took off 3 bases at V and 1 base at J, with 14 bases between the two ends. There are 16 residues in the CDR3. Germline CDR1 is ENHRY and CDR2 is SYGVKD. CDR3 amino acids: CAISERGGLGTDTQYF. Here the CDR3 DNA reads TGTGCCATCAGTGAACGAGGAGGGCTGGGCACAGATACGCAGTATTTT.

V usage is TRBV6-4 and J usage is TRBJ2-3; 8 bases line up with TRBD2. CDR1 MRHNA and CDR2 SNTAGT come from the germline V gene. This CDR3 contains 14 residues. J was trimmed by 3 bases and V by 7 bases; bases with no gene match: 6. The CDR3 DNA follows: TGTGCCAGCAACGACTCGGGAGGGACAGATACGCAGTATTTT. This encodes CASNDSGGTDTQYF.

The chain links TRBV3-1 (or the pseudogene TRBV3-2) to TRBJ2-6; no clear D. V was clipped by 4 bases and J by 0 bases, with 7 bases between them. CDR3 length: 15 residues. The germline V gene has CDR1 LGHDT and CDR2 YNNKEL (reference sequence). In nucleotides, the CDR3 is TGTGCCAGCAGCCTTATCAGCTCTGGGGCCAACGTCCTGACTTTC. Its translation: CASSLISSGANVLTF.

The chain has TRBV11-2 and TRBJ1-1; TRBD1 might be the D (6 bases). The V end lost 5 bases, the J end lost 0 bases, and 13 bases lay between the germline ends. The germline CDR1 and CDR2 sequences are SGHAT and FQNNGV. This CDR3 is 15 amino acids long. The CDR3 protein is CASSLGTILNTEAFF. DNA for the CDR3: TGTGCCAGCAGCCTCGGGACAATTTTGAACACTGAAGCTTTCTTT.

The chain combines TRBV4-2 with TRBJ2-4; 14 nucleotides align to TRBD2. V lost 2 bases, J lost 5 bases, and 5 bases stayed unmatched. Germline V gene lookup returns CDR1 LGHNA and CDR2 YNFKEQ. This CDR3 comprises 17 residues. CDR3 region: CASSQPGLAGAQNIQYF. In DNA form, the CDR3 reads TGTGCCAGCAGCCAACCGGGACTAGCGGGGGCTCAAAACATTCAGTACTTC.

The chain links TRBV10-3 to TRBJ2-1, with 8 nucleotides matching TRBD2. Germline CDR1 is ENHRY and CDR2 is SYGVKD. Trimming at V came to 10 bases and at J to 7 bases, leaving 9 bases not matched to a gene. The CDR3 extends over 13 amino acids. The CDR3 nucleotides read TGTGCCACTACGGGACTAGAGGATAATGAGCAGTTCTTC. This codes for CATTGLEDNEQFF.

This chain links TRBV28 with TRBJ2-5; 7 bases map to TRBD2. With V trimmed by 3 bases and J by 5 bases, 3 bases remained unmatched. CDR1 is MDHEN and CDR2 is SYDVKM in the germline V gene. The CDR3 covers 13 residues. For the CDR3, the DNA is TGTGCCAGCAGTTTTAGGGGAGGGGAGACCCAGTACTTC. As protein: CASSFRGGETQYF.

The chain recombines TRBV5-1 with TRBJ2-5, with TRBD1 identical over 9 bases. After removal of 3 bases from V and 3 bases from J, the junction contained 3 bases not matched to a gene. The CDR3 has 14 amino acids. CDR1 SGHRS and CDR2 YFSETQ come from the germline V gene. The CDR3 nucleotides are TGCGCCAGCAGCTCGGACAGGGGAGAAGAGACCCAGTACTTC. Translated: CASSSDRGEETQYF.

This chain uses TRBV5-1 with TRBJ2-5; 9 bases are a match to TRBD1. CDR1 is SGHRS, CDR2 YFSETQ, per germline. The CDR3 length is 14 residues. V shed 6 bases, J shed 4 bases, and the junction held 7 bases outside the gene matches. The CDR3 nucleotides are TGCGCCAGCACCTCCGGGACAGGGAGAGAGACCCAGTACTTC. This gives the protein CASTSGTGRETQYF.

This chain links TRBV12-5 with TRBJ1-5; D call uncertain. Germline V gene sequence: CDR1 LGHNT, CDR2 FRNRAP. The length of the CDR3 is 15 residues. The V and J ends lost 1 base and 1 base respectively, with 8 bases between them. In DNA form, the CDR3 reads TGTGCTAGTGGTTTGGGCTTGGGCAGCAATCAGCCCCAGCATTTT. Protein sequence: CASGLGLGSNQPQHF.

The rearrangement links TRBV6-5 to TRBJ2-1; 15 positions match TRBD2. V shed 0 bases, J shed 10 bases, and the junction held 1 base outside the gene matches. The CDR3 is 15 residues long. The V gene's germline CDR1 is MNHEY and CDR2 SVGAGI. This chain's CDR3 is CASSYSGLAGGEQFF. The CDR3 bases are TGTGCCAGCAGTTACTCGGGACTAGCGGGAGGCGAGCAGTTCTTC.

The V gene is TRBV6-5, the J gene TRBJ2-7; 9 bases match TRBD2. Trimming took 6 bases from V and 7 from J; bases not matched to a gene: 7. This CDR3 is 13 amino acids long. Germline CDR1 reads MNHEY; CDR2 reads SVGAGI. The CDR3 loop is CASSRGLAREQYF. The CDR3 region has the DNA TGTGCCAGCAGCCGTGGACTAGCGCGGGAGCAGTACTTC.

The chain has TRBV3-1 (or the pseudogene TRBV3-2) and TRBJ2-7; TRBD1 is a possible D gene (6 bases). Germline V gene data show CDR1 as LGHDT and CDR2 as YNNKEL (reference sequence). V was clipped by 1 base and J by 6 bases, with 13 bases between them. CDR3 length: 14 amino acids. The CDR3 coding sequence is TGTGCCAGCAGCCAAGTTACAGGGTGGAGCGAGCAGTACTTC. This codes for CASSQVTGWSEQYF.